The T cell receptor (beta chain) under discussion was sequenced for a study of molecular identifiers for immune sequencing clone quantification. There are 15 residues in the CDR3. This clonotype was seen many times. A junction boundary mismatches the germline segment, possibly from a read error. Both previously described methods and listed TCR primers were employed to make bulk TCR libraries. Via MiXCR, TCRdb re-called the PCR reads, giving one row per CDR3 protein. This sample has fewer than 350,000 distinct CDR3 sequences, with about a quarter found just once. This sequence joins TRBV5-3 and TRBJ1-4, with D perhaps TRBD1 (5 bases). TRBV5-3 is identified as an open reading frame with a role that is uncertain. The sequencing sample was made of naive CD8+ T cells from blood, with Jurkat cell RNA spiked in. Indicated subset: FACS-sorted CD8+CD4-CCR7+CD45RA+ naive T cells. The sequence was obtained from a human donor in good health. Some libraries in this study had Jurkat cell RNA spiked in. CDR3 amino acids: CASSLPGPRDGKLFF. Written as DNA, the CDR3 is TGTGCCAGCAGCTTACCGGGCCCCAGGGACGGAAAACTGTTTTTT.